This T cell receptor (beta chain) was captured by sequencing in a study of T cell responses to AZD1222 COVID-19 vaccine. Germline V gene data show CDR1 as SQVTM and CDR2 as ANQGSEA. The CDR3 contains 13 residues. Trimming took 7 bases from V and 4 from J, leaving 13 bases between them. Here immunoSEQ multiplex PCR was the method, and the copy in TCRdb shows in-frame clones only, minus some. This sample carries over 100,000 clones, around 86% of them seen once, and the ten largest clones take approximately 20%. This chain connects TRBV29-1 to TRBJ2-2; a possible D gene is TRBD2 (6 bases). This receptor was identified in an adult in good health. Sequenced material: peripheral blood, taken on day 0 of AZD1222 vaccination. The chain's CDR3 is CSALSGGTGELFF. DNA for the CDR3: TGCAGCGCCCTATCCGGGGGCACCGGGGAGCTGTTTTTT.